The present entry profiles one T cell receptor (beta chain) with its context. Its antigen is as yet unknown. The data were taken from a study of T cells after yellow fever vaccination. Study results and caveats: Shared CD4/CD8 clonotypes were a small share, likely from convergent recombination. Abundant clonotypes from the bulk population could contaminate FACS-sorted repertoires. On re-exposure, the response was weaker but peaked faster, at day 5 versus 15.

Each CDR3 protein is one row after TCRdb ran MiXCR on the 5' RACE reads. The sample shows some 600,000 distinct CDR3 sequences, 17% of them seen only once. This sequence originates from a young man who received the YFV17D yellow fever vaccine. This material consisted of PBMCs, taken 5 to 6 days after the first yellow fever vaccination.

The CDR3 reads CASTPRGLPFSNNEQFF. Here the CDR3 DNA reads TGTGCCAGCACCCCAAGAGGTCTACCCTTTTCAAACAATGAGCAGTTCTTC. This chain links TRBV7-2 with TRBJ2-1, with D hard to call. Germline CDR1 and CDR2: SGHTA and FQGNSA. CDR3 length: 17 residues. Trimming pared 7 bases from V and 5 bases from J, leaving 24 bases between.